The clone carrying this T cell receptor (beta chain) came up once. Profiling relied on immunoSEQ multiplex PCR, and the TCRdb table lists in-frame clones only, not all of them. This table has 90,000 to 150,000 clones, 85% to 90% appearing once. Trimming cost V 2 bases and J 5 bases; bases outside gene matches: 8. Germline lookup yields CDR1 SNHLY and CDR2 FYNNEI. The CDR3 loop spans 15 amino acids. The record originates from a study of T cell responses to AZD1222 COVID-19 vaccine. This chain joins TRBV2 and TRBJ2-5; TRBD1 matches 7 bases. The sample consisted of peripheral blood, taken on day 0 of AZD1222 vaccination. This receptor was identified in an adult in good health. The CDR3 DNA follows: TGTGCCAGCAGTGAAATAGGGGGCAGGGAGGAGACCCAGTACTTC. Translating it yields CASSEIGGREETQYF.